The T cell receptor beta chain under discussion was sequenced for a study of CD8 T cells in ankylosing spondylitis. Construction of TCR beta libraries was performed using quantitative 5'-RACE with molecular barcodes. TCRdb recomputed calls from the 5' RACE reads with MiXCR, one row per CDR3 protein. The sample lists some 840,000 distinct CDR3 sequences; about 10% were seen once. Note on this clonotype: Its antigen is not identified.

The CDR3 runs to 15 residues. The germline gives CDR1 MDHEN, CDR2 SYDVKM. Unmatched junction bases numbered 8, after V lost 5 bases and J lost 6 bases. Study conclusions and caveats: Earlier studies detected some motif variants in reactive arthritis synovial fluid and blood. Ankylosing spondylitis blood appeared to be characterized by a TCR beta motif of roughly eight highly homologous variants. Significant enrichment of disease-linked clones was reportedly seen in matched ankylosing spondylitis synovial fluid.

Sequenced material: blood, either unsorted or a sorted T cell fraction (not recorded which). This sequence joins TRBV28 and TRBJ2-7, with 12 nucleotides matching TRBD2. The origin of this receptor is a male donor with ankylosing spondylitis. CDR3 sequence reads: CASSTLTSGSIEQYF. Written as DNA, the CDR3 is TGTGCCAGCAGTACCCTGACTAGCGGGAGTATCGAGCAGTACTTC.